Listed below are T cell receptor beta chains from one sample, sequenced in a study of blood T cell repertoires in COVID-19. Data came from immunoSEQ multiplex PCR; TCRdb stores just in-frame clones and leaves some out. The sample yields under 400,000 clones, around nine tenths seen once. The sequenced sample consisted of PBMCs or T cells enriched from blood (not recorded which). These receptors came from a woman aged 30 to 39 who had been exposed to COVID-19. Each CDR3 is given without its conserved first and last residue. Fields, in order: V gene, J gene, CDR3 protein.

TRBV7-6	TRBJ2-1	ASSMLTSGSSRNEQF
TRBV28	TRBJ2-2	ASSLRGTRYTGELF
TRBV5-1	TRBJ2-7	ASSPVGREQY
TRBV6-5	TRBJ1-2	ASRHTRGGYGYT
TRBV12-3/TRBV12-4	TRBJ1-1	ASSTGMGAF
TRBV7-6	TRBJ2-2	ASSLGLAGGGTGELF
TRBV6-5	TRBJ1-1	ASTSGAGTTEAF
TRBV28	TRBJ1-2	ASTYSSYGYT
TRBV7-6	TRBJ1-6	ASSLAGGTGARNSPLH
TRBV19	TRBJ2-7	ASSSRTGGLYEQY
TRBV6-5	TRBJ2-5	AHSGTSRKTQY